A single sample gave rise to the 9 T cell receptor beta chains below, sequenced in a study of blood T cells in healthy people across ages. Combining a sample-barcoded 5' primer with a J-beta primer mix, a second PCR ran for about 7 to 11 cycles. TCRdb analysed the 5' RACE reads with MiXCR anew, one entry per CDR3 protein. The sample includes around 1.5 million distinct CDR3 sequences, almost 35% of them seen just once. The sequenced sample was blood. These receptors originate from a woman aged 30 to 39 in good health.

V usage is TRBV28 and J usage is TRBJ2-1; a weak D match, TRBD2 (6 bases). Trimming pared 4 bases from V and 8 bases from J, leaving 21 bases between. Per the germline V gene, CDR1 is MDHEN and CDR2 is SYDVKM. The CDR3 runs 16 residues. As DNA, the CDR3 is TGTGCCAGCAGTTCCTTAGCGGCCCACCCGGTGGATGAGCAGTTCTTC. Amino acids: CASSSLAAHPVDEQFF.

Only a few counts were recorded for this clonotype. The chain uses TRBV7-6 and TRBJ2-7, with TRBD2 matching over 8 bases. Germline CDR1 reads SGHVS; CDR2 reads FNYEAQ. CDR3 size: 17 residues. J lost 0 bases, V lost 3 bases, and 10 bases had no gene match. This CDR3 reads CASSLGGAGGLSYEQYF. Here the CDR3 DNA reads TGTGCCAGCAGCTTGGGCGGGGCGGGAGGCCTCTCCTACGAGCAGTACTTC. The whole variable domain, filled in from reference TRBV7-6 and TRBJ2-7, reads GAGVSQSPRYKVTKRGQDVALRCDPISGHVSLYWYRQALGQGPEFLTYFNYEAQQDKSGLPNDRFSAERPEGSISTLTIQRTEQRDSAMYRCASSLGGAGGLSYEQYFGPGTRLTVT.

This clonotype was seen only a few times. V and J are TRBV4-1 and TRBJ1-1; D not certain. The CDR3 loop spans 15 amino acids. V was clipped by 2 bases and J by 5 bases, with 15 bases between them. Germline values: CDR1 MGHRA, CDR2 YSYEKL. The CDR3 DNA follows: TGCGCCAGCAGCCAAATGCAAGTAGGGCATACTGAAGCTTTCTTT. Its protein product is CASSQMQVGHTEAFF.

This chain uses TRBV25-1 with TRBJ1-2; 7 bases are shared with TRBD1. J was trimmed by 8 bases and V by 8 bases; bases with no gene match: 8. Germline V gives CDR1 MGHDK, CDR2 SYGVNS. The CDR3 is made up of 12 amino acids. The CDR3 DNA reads TGTGCCAGCTCGGACAGGCTGGGAGGCTACACCTTC. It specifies CASSDRLGGYTF.

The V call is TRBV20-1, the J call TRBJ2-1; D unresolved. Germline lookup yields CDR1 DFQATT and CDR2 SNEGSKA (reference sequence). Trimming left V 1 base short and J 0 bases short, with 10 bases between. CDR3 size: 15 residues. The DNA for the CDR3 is TGCAGTGCTAGAGTATCAACAGTCTCCTACAATGAGCAGTTCTTC. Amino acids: CSARVSTVSYNEQFF.

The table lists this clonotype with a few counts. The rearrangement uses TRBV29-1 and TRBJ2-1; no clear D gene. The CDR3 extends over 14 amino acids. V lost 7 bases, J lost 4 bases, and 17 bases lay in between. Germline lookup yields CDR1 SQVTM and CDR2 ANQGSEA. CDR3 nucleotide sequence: TGCAGCGCCACCGAGCAAGGTAATTACAATGAGCAGTTCTTC. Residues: CSATEQGNYNEQFF.

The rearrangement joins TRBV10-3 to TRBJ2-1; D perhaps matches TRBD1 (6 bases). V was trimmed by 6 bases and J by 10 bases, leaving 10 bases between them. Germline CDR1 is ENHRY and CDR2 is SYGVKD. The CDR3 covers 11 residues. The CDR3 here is CAIRVDREQFF. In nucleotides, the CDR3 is TGTGCCATCAGGGTCGACAGGGAGCAGTTCTTC.

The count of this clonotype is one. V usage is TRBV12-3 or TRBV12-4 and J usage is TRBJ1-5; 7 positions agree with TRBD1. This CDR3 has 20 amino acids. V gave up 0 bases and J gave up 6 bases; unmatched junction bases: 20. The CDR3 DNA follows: TGTGCCAGCAGTTTAGCCGCAATTCAAGTTACAGGGGTAGGAGGTCAGCCCCAGCATTTT. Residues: CASSLAAIQVTGVGGQPQHF.

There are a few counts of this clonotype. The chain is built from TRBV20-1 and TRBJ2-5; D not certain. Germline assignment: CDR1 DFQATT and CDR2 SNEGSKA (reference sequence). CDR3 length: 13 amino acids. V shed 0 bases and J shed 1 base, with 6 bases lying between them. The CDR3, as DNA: TGCAGTGCTAGAGACCTCTTCCAAGAGACCCAGTACTTC. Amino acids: CSARDLFQETQYF.